This T cell receptor beta chain was identified in a study of OX40 agonist ivuxolimab in advanced cancers. Study-level points and caveats: Partial responders treated at 0.1-3.0 mg/kg exhibited clonal expansion among the lowest measured.

CDR3 length equals 11 residues. The V gene lost 5 bases and the J gene lost 8 bases, with 6 bases spanning the gap. Germline V gene data show CDR1 as SNHLY and CDR2 as FYNNEI. Measured with immunoSEQ multiplex PCR; TCRdb has only the in-frame clones, and not every one. The repertoire has about 34,000 clones, roughly 87% of them found once; the top ten carry about 9.6%. With respect to this clone: Its antigen is still unknown.

This clonotype was obtained from an adult with an advanced solid tumor such as melanoma, head and neck, liver or kidney cancer. The input for sequencing was CD4+ or CD8+ T cells sorted from blood, taken in a trial of the OX40 agonist ivuxolimab. The rearrangement joins TRBV2 to TRBJ1-4; D remains unclear. The CDR3 sequence: CASSYIEKLFF. The CDR3 DNA follows: TGTGCCAGCAGTTACATCGAAAAACTGTTTTTT.